Listed here are 17 T cell receptor beta chains from one sample, sequenced in a study of human T cells and chemical hapten exposure. Blood, whole and unfractionated, served as the source for total RNA extraction. TCRdb recomputed calls from the 5' RACE reads with MiXCR, one row per CDR3 protein. The sample holds about 81,000 distinct CDR3 sequences, roughly 15% seen once. The source of these receptors is a female donor in good health.

The chain is built from TRBV29-1 and TRBJ1-2; D not resolved. Germline V gene data show CDR1 as SQVTM and CDR2 as ANQGSEA. CDR3 length: 14 residues. V was cut by 5 bases and J by 2 bases, with 15 bases left in between. The CDR3 sequence: CSVLMSEGNYGYTF. The CDR3 DNA reads as TGCAGCGTTCTAATGTCGGAGGGCAACTATGGCTACACCTTC. The full variable domain, rest sourced from reference TRBV29-1 and TRBJ1-2, is SAVISQKPSRDICQRGTSLTIQCQVDSQVTMMFWYRQQPGQSLTLIATANQGSEATYESGFVIDKFPISRPNLTFSTLTVSNMSPEDSSIYLCSVLMSEGNYGYTFGSGTRLTVV.

This clonotype was observed a few times. The chain links TRBV28 to TRBJ2-1; TRBD1 aligns across 10 bases. CDR3 length: 16 amino acids. V dropped 1 base and J dropped 4; count of bases not matched to a gene: 4. Germline CDR1 MDHEN, CDR2 SYDVKM. CDR3 protein: CASSLYGTGAYNEQFF. The CDR3 DNA follows: TGTGCCAGCAGTTTATACGGGACAGGGGCTTACAATGAGCAGTTCTTC.

This clonotype was seen a few times. V is TRBV5-4 and J is TRBJ2-3; 10 nucleotides agree with TRBD2. This CDR3 has 15 residues. V was pared by 5 bases and J by 6 bases, with 9 bases of the junction left unmatched. Germline CDR1 reads SGHNT; CDR2 reads YYREEE (reference sequence). In nucleotides, the CDR3 is TGTGCCAGCAGGGTTCTAGCGGGAGAGGGGGATACGCAGTATTTT. This gives the protein CASRVLAGEGDTQYF. The full variable domain, its missing parts supplied by reference TRBV5-4 and TRBJ2-3, is ETGVTQSPTHLIKTRGQQVTLRCSSQSGHNTVSWYQQALGQGPQFIFQYYREEENGRGNFPPRFSGLQFPNYSSELNVNALELDDSALYLCASRVLAGEGDTQYFGPGTRLTVL.

This sequence joins TRBV10-3 and TRBJ2-1; no definite D call. The germline V gene has CDR1 ENHRY and CDR2 SYGVKD. Trimming took off 9 bases at V and 4 bases at J, with 7 bases between the two ends. The CDR3 sequence is 11 residues long. CDR3: CAIAEYNEQFF. The DNA for the CDR3 is TGTGCCATTGCAGAGTACAATGAGCAGTTCTTC.

This clonotype was seen repeatedly, ten times or more. The chain has TRBV12-3 or TRBV12-4 and TRBJ1-5; D uncertain. The CDR3 is 14 amino acids. V lost 6 bases to trimming and J lost 4 bases, with 13 bases between them. CDR3 nucleotide sequence: TGTGCCAGCAGCTTGGGGTCATCAAATCAGCCCCAGCATTTT. Protein product: CASSLGSSNQPQHF.

The chain joins TRBV20-1 to TRBJ1-1; no definite D call. Germline CDR1 DFQATT, CDR2 SNEGSKA (reference sequence). Trimming stripped 6 bases from V and 2 bases from J, with 19 bases between. The CDR3 is 15 residues long. For the CDR3, the DNA is TGCAGTGCCAGACAACCCACAGACGATAACACTGAAGCTTTCTTT. It encodes CSARQPTDDNTEAFF.

In this sample, this clonotype turned up a few times. The chain links TRBV3-1 to TRBJ1-2; 10 bases line up with TRBD1. The CDR3 totals 13 residues. Germline V lookup: CDR1 LGHDT, CDR2 YNNKEL (reference sequence). J was trimmed by 7 bases and V by 1 base; bases with no gene match: 0. CDR3 in amino acids: CASSQGTGGGYTF. The CDR3 coding sequence is TGTGCCAGCAGCCAAGGGACAGGGGGTGGCTACACCTTC.

The V gene is TRBV11-2, the J gene TRBJ2-3; 7 bases fit TRBD2. This CDR3 comprises 15 residues. V was pared by 4 bases and J by 7 bases, with 11 bases of the junction left unmatched. Germline values: CDR1 SGHAT, CDR2 FQNNGV. The DNA for the CDR3 is TGTGCCAGCAGCTCCTTGACTAGCCGGGGCAATACGCAGTATTTT. As protein: CASSSLTSRGNTQYF.

V gene TRBV6-5 combines with J gene TRBJ1-2; D not resolved. Germline V gene data show CDR1 as MNHEY and CDR2 as SVGAGI. Trimming removed 6 bases at V and 2 bases at J, with 16 bases between. The CDR3 is made up of 15 amino acids. For the CDR3, the DNA is TGTGCCAGCAGCCCACGTCGTACGGAGAACTATGGCTACACCTTC. Residues: CASSPRRTENYGYTF.

The rearrangement joins TRBV12-3 or TRBV12-4 to TRBJ2-2; D unclear. The CDR3 covers 18 residues. V lost 4 bases and J lost 0, with 18 bases in between. The CDR3 nucleotides are TGTGCCAGCAGTTCCATGGGCGGTTCACCTACGAACACCGGGGAGCTGTTTTTT. Translation: CASSSMGGSPTNTGELFF.

This clonotype was seen a few times. The chain recombines TRBV7-8 with TRBJ1-4; 9 nucleotides line up with TRBD1. This CDR3 region has 15 residues. Germline V gene sequence: CDR1 SGHVS, CDR2 FQNEAQ. V lost 2 bases to trimming and J lost 10 bases; unmatched junction nucleotides: 8. CDR3 region: CASSLYTGGKAKLFF. The CDR3 bases are TGTGCCAGCAGCTTATACACAGGGGGCAAGGCAAAACTGTTTTTT.

This clonotype was observed a few times. V usage is TRBV5-4 and J usage is TRBJ2-1; maybe TRBD2 (6 bases). The CDR3 spans 16 residues. The ends were cut back, 3 bases at V and 4 bases at J, with 17 bases in the middle. Germline assignment: CDR1 SGHNT and CDR2 YYREEE (reference sequence). CDR3 coding DNA: TGTGCCAGCAGCTCCGACGTGGCGGGATTTTACAATGAGCAGTTCTTC. Translating it yields CASSSDVAGFYNEQFF.

This clonotype occurred a few times. The CDR3 DNA sequence: TGTGCCAGCAGCCCACTGGACGGACGCACAGATACGCAGTATTTT. As protein: CASSPLDGRTDTQYF. The chain couples TRBV11-2 to TRBJ2-3; D not resolved. This CDR3 is built from 15 residues. The germline gives CDR1 SGHAT, CDR2 FQNNGV. Deletions cut 5 bases from V and 1 base from J, with 13 bases between.

This clonotype appeared a few times. A junction boundary mismatches the germline segment, possibly from a read error. The chain recombines TRBV7-9 with TRBJ1-6; D is undetermined. The germline gives CDR1 SEHNR, CDR2 FQNEAQ (reference sequence). The CDR3 has 14 amino acids. DNA of the CDR3: TGTGCCAGCAGCTTAACACCCACCTATTCCCCCCTCCACTTT. It is translated as CASSLTPTYSPLHF.

The chain employs TRBV29-1 and TRBJ1-1; 7 bases fit TRBD1. There are 12 residues in the CDR3. Germline V gene data show CDR1 as SQVTM and CDR2 as ANQGSEA. V lost 7 bases to trimming and J lost 5 bases; unmatched junction nucleotides: 7. CDR3 sequence: CSAGQGGTEAFF. The DNA for the CDR3 is TGCAGCGCTGGGCAGGGGGGGACTGAAGCTTTCTTT.

This clonotype occurred many times. V usage is TRBV5-1 and J usage is TRBJ1-1, with D maybe TRBD1 (6 bases). CDR3 length: 16 residues. V dropped 3 bases and J dropped 5 bases, with 20 bases sitting between them. Looked up from germline, CDR1 is SGHRS and CDR2 is YFSETQ. CDR3 coding DNA: TGCGCCAGCAGCTCGACCACAGGGTCAGCGGAAACTGAAGCTTTCTTT. Translation gives CASSSTTGSAETEAFF.

This clonotype has only a few counts. The rearrangement uses TRBV7-9 and TRBJ2-1; possible D gene TRBD1, 5 bases. The CDR3 loop spans 13 amino acids. With 5 bases removed from V and 6 bases from J, the gap between germline ends came to 11 bases. Germline CDR1 and CDR2: SEHNR and FQNEAQ (reference sequence). The CDR3: CASSPDSPNEQFF. For the CDR3, the DNA is TGTGCCAGCAGCCCCGACAGTCCCAATGAGCAGTTCTTC.